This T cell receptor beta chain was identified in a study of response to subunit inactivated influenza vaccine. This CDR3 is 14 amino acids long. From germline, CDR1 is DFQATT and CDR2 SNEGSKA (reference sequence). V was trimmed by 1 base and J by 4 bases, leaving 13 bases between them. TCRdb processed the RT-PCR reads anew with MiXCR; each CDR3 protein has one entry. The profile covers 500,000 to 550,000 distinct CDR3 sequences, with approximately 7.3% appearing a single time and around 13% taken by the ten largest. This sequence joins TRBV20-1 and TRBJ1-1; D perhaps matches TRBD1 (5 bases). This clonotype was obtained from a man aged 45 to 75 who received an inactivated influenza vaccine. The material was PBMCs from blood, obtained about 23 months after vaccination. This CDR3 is CSARGSKGLTEAFF. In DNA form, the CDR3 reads TGCAGTGCTAGAGGCTCGAAGGGACTCACTGAAGCTTTCTTT.